Listed below are T cell receptor beta chains from one sample, sequenced in a study of naive and memory T cell subsets. Via MiXCR, TCRdb re-called the 5' RACE reads, giving one row per CDR3 protein. The sample carries roughly 62,000 distinct CDR3 sequences, approximately 8% recorded once. The receptors were gathered from a female donor in good health. CDR3s leave out the opening cysteine and the closing phenylalanine or tryptophan.

cdr3_aa	v_call	j_call
SARARNTGRPQH	TRBV20-1	TRBJ1-5
ASSQDFGETQY	TRBV3-1	TRBJ2-5
ASSPTHGQGGGYT	TRBV27	TRBJ1-2
ASSGLADYYGYT	TRBV2	TRBJ1-2
ASSLVRDRVSYT	TRBV7-8	TRBJ1-2
SVGTVTSTDTQY	TRBV29-1	TRBJ2-3
ASSFNWAPRGDTQY	TRBV7-8	TRBJ2-3
SVATSPTGELF	TRBV29-1	TRBJ2-2
ASSGDYSTDTQY	TRBV10-2	TRBJ2-3
ASSQVVMAEAF	TRBV4-1	TRBJ1-1
SARVSSGSADTQY	TRBV20-1	TRBJ2-3
ASSDSRQSSYNEQF	TRBV10-1	TRBJ2-1
ASRQKDPISEKLF	TRBV12-3/TRBV12-4	TRBJ1-4
ASSQRDRAGEKLF	TRBV4-1	TRBJ1-4
ASSLTWGNNEQF	TRBV3-1	TRBJ2-1
AISSGSGGPDTQY	TRBV10-3	TRBJ2-3
ASTTGTGNTIY	TRBV6-6	TRBJ1-3
SVLDYRGGVG	TRBV29-1	TRBJ2-4
ASSLPQGDGSPLH	TRBV5-1	TRBJ1-6
ASSLHNTGELF	TRBV6-5	TRBJ2-2
SAEGREGNPYEQY	TRBV20-1	TRBJ2-7
ASRHWARHYGYT	TRBV27	TRBJ1-2
ASCRSILLYEQY	TRBV12-3/TRBV12-4	TRBJ2-7
ASSYGFGEKLF	TRBV6-5	TRBJ1-4
ASSYSSRGRYAGELF	TRBV6-6	TRBJ2-2
ASSSPGQVYEQY	TRBV27	TRBJ2-7
ASSRRSRDRNSRWETQY	TRBV7-2	TRBJ2-5
SVARGELALTDTQY	TRBV29-1	TRBJ2-3
ASSVMGDQLNTGELF	TRBV6-4	TRBJ2-2
ASTSSGGNYEQY	TRBV2	TRBJ2-7
ASSDSTGGRNNEQF	TRBV6-4	TRBJ2-1
ASSEAFSLLVAKNIQY	TRBV6-1	TRBJ2-4
ASSPFKANVLT	TRBV5-8	TRBJ2-6
ASSLGSFPGQGPTEANVLT	TRBV5-1	TRBJ2-6
AIGDNYGYT	TRBV24-1	TRBJ1-2
ASSPGISNTGELF	TRBV9	TRBJ2-2
ASSSDRGSYEQY	TRBV2	TRBJ2-7
ASRATSGRGSGELF	TRBV12-3/TRBV12-4	TRBJ2-2
SAGGGTRSYEQY	TRBV20-1	TRBJ2-7
ASSITVRNQPQH	TRBV2	TRBJ1-5
ASRLAGETQY	TRBV19	TRBJ2-5
ASSLVGGRNTEAF	TRBV7-6	TRBJ1-1
ASSEGNRDNEQF	TRBV5-1	TRBJ2-1
ASSRPGTEAF	TRBV4-1	TRBJ1-1
ASSFRQDNLSPLH	TRBV11-3	TRBJ1-6
SVDHDRGVQETQY	TRBV29-1	TRBJ2-5
ASSQAGANNQPQH	TRBV4-2	TRBJ1-5
ASSLAGVSYEQY	TRBV7-6	TRBJ2-7
ASSFQGLAGGSEQY	TRBV5-1	TRBJ2-7
ASEVGLNQPQH	TRBV6-6	TRBJ1-5